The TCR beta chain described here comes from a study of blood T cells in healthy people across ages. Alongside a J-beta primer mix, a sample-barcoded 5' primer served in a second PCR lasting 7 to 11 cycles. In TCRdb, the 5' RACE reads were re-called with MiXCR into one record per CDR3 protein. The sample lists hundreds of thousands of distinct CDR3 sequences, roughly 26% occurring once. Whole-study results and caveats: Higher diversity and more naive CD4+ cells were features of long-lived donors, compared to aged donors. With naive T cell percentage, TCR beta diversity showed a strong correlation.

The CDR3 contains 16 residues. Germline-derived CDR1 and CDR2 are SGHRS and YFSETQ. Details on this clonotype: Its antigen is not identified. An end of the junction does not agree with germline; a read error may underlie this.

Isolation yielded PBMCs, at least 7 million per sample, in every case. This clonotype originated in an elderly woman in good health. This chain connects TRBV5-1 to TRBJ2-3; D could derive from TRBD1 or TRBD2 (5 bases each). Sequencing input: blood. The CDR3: CASSRTGFPSTDTRYF. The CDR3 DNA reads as TGCGCCAGCAGCCGTACAGGTTTTCCTAGCACAGATACGCGGTATTTT.